The rows below give T cell receptor beta chains drawn from one sample of a study of blood T cell repertoires in COVID-19. Some clones are missing from TCRdb's copy, which holds only in-frame ones; the method was immunoSEQ multiplex PCR. The table has 80,000 to 95,000 clones, roughly 81% seen once. What was sequenced was peripheral blood. The receptor set was obtained from a man older than 75 with COVID-19, enrolled during active disease. Each CDR3 is given with its conserved first and last residue. The D gene is left open where the match is weak. Expanded clones get a size class; other rows say once, few or many, or leave the size out.

TRBD1,TRBJ2-1,TRBV9,-,TGTGCCAGCAGCGTCAGTTTCGGACAGGGCGGCGGCAATGAGCAGTTCTTC,CASSVSFGQGGGNEQFF
-,TRBJ2-4,TRBV5-1,-,TGCGCCAGCAGCTTGGTGACAGAAGACAAGCAATCACTAGCCAAAAACATTCAGTACTTC,CASSLVTEDKQSLAKNIQYF
-,TRBJ1-5,TRBV6-5,-,TGTGCCAGCAGTCCTGATTGGGGCGGCAATCAGCCCCAGCATTTT,CASSPDWGGNQPQHF
-,TRBJ2-7,TRBV7-9,once,TGTGCCAGCAGCTTAGAGGTCGGAGGGTTCTCCTACGAGCAGTACTTC,CASSLEVGGFSYEQYF
TRBD1,TRBJ2-7,TRBV28,-,TGTGCCAGCGGGACAGGTGATACCTACGAGCAGTACTTC,CASGTGDTYEQYF
TRBD2,TRBJ2-5,TRBV10-1,-,TGCGCCAGCAGTGAGTCGTTGCGGGGGGGCCAAGAGACCCAGTACTTC,CASSESLRGGQETQYF
TRBD1,TRBJ1-2,TRBV13,-,TGTGCCAGCAGCTTAGGAGGCAGGGGGTTAGCTAACTATGGCTACACCTTC,CASSLGGRGLANYGYTF
TRBD1,TRBJ2-5,TRBV5-1,-,TGCGCCAGCAGCCCAAACAGGGGACGAGGTCAAGAGACCCAGTACTTC,CASSPNRGRGQETQYF
TRBD1,TRBJ1-5,TRBV3-1/TRBV3-2,-,TGTGCCAGCAGCCGGGACAGCTACAATCAGCCCCAGCATTTT,CASSRDSYNQPQHF
-,TRBJ2-1,TRBV5-1,-,TGCGCCAGCAGGGATGGGGCAACCGGCTCCAATGAGCAGTTCTTC,CASRDGATGSNEQFF
TRBD1,TRBJ1-5,TRBV10-3,-,TGTGCCACCCAGGGGGATAGCAATCAGCCCCAGCATTTT,CATQGDSNQPQHF
-,TRBJ2-2,TRBV4-3,-,TGCGCCAGCAGCCACCTTCCGACAAGAAGCACCGGGGAGCTGTTTTTT,CASSHLPTRSTGELFF
TRBD1,TRBJ1-1,TRBV5-6,-,TGTGCCAGCAGACCGACAGGGCTGCGCACTGAAGCTTTCTTT,CASRPTGLRTEAFF
-,TRBJ2-2,TRBV5-6,-,TGTGCCAGCAGCCCGATCGGTTCGGGATTAGCCGGGGAGCTGTTTTTT,CASSPIGSGLAGELFF
TRBD1,TRBJ2-4,TRBV15,once,TGTGCCACGGGTACAGGGGCCCCAACGAACATTCAGTACTTC,CATGTGAPTNIQYF
TRBD1,TRBJ2-7,TRBV28,few,TGTGCCAGCCTTATGACAGGGGGCTTTCCAAGGCAGTACTTC,CASLMTGGFPRQYF
TRBD2,TRBJ2-7,TRBV11-2,-,TGTGCCAGCAGCTTAGGACTAGCGCTCGACGAGCAGTACTTC,CASSLGLALDEQYF
-,TRBJ1-2,TRBV19,-,TGTGCCAGTAGTAGTTTGGACAGAAGCTATGGCTACACCTTC,CASSSLDRSYGYTF
TRBD2,TRBJ2-3,TRBV4-2,-,TGTGCCAGCAGCCCGCGGCGAGGGACTAGCGGGGGGATAGATACGCAGTATTTT,CASSPRRGTSGGIDTQYF
-,TRBJ1-6,TRBV4-2,-,TGTGCCAGCAGCCAAGAACAGGGTAATTCACCCCTCCACTTT,CASSQEQGNSPLHF
-,TRBJ2-7,TRBV19,few,TGTGCCAGTAACTCCGGTCGTCCGGGGGTAAGCGAGCAGTACTTC,CASNSGRPGVSEQYF
TRBD2,TRBJ2-2,TRBV5-1,-,TGCGCCAGCGGCGGGGGACGACTAAACACCGGGGAGCTGTTTTTT,CASGGGRLNTGELFF
-,TRBJ2-7,TRBV5-1,-,TGCGCCAGCCAACAGCCGTCCTCCTACGAGCAGTACTTC,CASQQPSSYEQYF
-,TRBJ1-5,TRBV30,-,TGTGCCTGGAGTCCAACGGACATGGGAGGAGTCAATCAGCCCCAGCATTTT,CAWSPTDMGGVNQPQHF
-,TRBJ1-2,TRBV29-1,few,TGCAGCGTTGTAATCGTAGGGACTTATGGCTACACCTTC,CSVVIVGTYGYTF
TRBD1,TRBJ1-6,TRBV28,-,TGTGCCAGCAGTTTACTCGGGACAGCCAATAATTCACCCCTCCACTTT,CASSLLGTANNSPLHF
-,TRBJ1-1,TRBV10-3,-,TGTGCCATCAGTGAACAGGGAGTAGCTTTCTTT,CAISEQGVAFF
-,TRBJ2-3,TRBV7-2,-,TGTGCCAGCAGCTTAGTAGCGGAAGATACGCAGTATTTT,CASSLVAEDTQYF
-,TRBJ2-2,TRBV7-6,once,TGTGCCAGCAGCGTAGCGGCCAACACCGGGGAGCTGTTTTTT,CASSVAANTGELFF
-,TRBJ2-7,TRBV4-3,-,TGCGCCAGCAGCCAAGTACAGGATAGCTCCTACGAGCAGTACTTC,CASSQVQDSSYEQYF
-,TRBJ1-2,TRBV4-1,-,TGCGCCAGCAGCCAATCTCAGGGGCTGACCTATGGCTACACCTTC,CASSQSQGLTYGYTF
TRBD1,TRBJ2-3,TRBV5-6,once,TGTGCCAGCAGCTCGACAGGGTCAGTAGATACGCAGTATTTT,CASSSTGSVDTQYF
-,TRBJ2-7,TRBV28,-,TGTGCCAGCAGTTTATTCGGCAGGAACTACGAGCAGTACTTC,CASSLFGRNYEQYF
TRBD1,TRBJ1-2,TRBV5-1,-,TGCGCCAGCAGCTCTAGGACAGGGAACTATGGCTACACCTTC,CASSSRTGNYGYTF
-,TRBJ1-2,TRBV15,-,TGTGCCACTTGTGCGGTGGCAGGGCCCTATGGCTACACCTTC,CATCAVAGPYGYTF
TRBD1,TRBJ1-2,TRBV2,-,TGTGCCAGCAGTGAAGCGCTTGGGACAGGGCCAACTAGTTATGGCTACACCTTC,CASSEALGTGPTSYGYTF
-,TRBJ1-1,TRBV19,-,TGTGCCAGTAGTATGACAGAGAACACTGAAGCTTTCTTT,CASSMTENTEAFF
TRBD2,TRBJ2-7,TRBV15,-,TGTGCCACCAGCCCCACCGTTCGGGGGGGTGAGCAGTACTTC,CATSPTVRGGEQYF
-,TRBJ1-1,TRBV3-1/TRBV3-2,-,TGTGCCAGCAGCCGGGGCAGGGCGACTGAAGCTTTCTTT,CASSRGRATEAFF
TRBD1,TRBJ2-2,TRBV2,few,TGTGCCAGCGGGGGGACAGGGGTTTCCGGGGAGCTGTTTTTT,CASGGTGVSGELFF
-,TRBJ2-5,TRBV21-1,-,TGTGCCAGCAGCAAATCCCCCAGGGGGATTCAAGAGACCCAGTACTTC,CASSKSPRGIQETQYF
TRBD2,TRBJ2-2,TRBV30,-,TGTGCCTGGAAGCGGGGCCCGAACACCGGGGAGCTGTTTTTT,CAWKRGPNTGELFF
TRBD2,TRBJ2-1,TRBV6-2/TRBV6-3,-,TGTGCCAGCAGGTACAGTGGAACTAGCGGGGGCCACAATGAGCAGTTCTTC,CASRYSGTSGGHNEQFF
-,TRBJ2-2,TRBV11-2,once,TGTGCCAGCACCCCAAGTTTTTTCAGGGATAGCCGTATCGGGGAGCTGTTTTTT,CASTPSFFRDSRIGELFF
TRBD1,TRBJ2-1,TRBV3-1/TRBV3-2,-,TGTGCCAGCAGCCAGACGGGACAGGGGAGGGATGAGCAGTTCTTC,CASSQTGQGRDEQFF
-,TRBJ1-3,TRBV18,-,TGTGCCAGCTCACCACCAGAACAGTTCTCTGGAAACACCATATATTTT,CASSPPEQFSGNTIYF
-,TRBJ1-3,TRBV5-1,-,TGCGCCAGCAGCCGTGCTGGGTTGGACTCAGGCTCTGGAAACACCATATATTTT,CASSRAGLDSGSGNTIYF
-,TRBJ1-5,TRBV10-3,few,TGTGCCATCAGTGCGGGCCAGGGAAACAATCAGCCCCAGCATTTT,CAISAGQGNNQPQHF
TRBD1,TRBJ1-2,TRBV5-6,-,TGTGCCAGCAGCTTCGGACAGGGGAGTGGCTACACCTTC,CASSFGQGSGYTF
TRBD1,TRBJ1-4,TRBV6-5,-,TGTGCCAGCAGAAGGGACAGGGACGAAAAACTGTTTTTT,CASRRDRDEKLFF
-,TRBJ2-4,TRBV27,-,TGTGCCAGCAGTTTATCCCGGACAGTAGCCAAAAACATTCAGTACTTC,CASSLSRTVAKNIQYF
-,TRBJ1-1,TRBV19,few,TGTGCCAGTAGTGTTGCGGGGCCGCACACTGAAGCTTTCTTT,CASSVAGPHTEAFF
TRBD1,TRBJ2-7,TRBV5-1,-,TGCGCCAGCAGCCGCGTAGGACAGGGGGCTCACGAGCAGTACTTC,CASSRVGQGAHEQYF
TRBD2,TRBJ2-2,TRBV10-2,-,TGCGCCAGCAGGATGGGGCGGGAGGCTATGATGTGGGAGCTGTTTTTT,CASRMGREAMMWELFF
TRBD2,TRBJ2-5,TRBV28,-,TGTGCCAGCAGAAGCGGGATACCAGAGACCCAGTACTTC,CASRSGIPETQYF